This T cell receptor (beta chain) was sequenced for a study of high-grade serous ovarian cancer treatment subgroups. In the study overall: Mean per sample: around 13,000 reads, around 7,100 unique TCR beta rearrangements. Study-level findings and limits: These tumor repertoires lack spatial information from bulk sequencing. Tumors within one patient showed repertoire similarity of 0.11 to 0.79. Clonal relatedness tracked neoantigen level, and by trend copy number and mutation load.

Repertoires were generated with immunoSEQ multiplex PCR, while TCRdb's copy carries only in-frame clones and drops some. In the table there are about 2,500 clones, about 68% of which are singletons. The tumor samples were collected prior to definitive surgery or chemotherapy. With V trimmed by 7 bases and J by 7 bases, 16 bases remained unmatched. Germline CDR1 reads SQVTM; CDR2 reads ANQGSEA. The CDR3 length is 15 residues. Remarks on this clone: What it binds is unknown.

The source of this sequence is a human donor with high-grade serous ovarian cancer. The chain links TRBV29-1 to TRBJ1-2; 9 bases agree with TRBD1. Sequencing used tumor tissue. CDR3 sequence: CSATTGTGIKGGYTF. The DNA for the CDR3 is TGCAGCGCCACCACCGGGACAGGGATAAAGGGTGGCTACACCTTC.